This T cell receptor (beta chain) was documented in a study of cytomegalovirus exposure and HLA in healthy donors. Study-level points and caveats: Most subjects' HLA-A and HLA-B alleles were reportedly predicted from TCR beta sequences. Across HLA loci, a later analysis found differing TCR association rates, with DRB1 most and HLA-C fewest. Common viral pathogens were later found to be apparently linked to several of the most significant clusters. The dataset shows that most TCR sequences were rare, while some public TCRs occurred in many donors.

Points on this clone: The antigen is unknown.

The PCR contained 60 Vbeta and 13 Jbeta primers. This table comes from immunoSEQ multiplex PCR, and its TCRdb copy is limited to in-frame clones, with some not included. The sample shows over 250,000 clones, around 86% of them seen only once. CDR3 length: 15 residues. Germline V gene lookup returns CDR1 MNHEY and CDR2 SVGAGI. Trimming removed 5 bases from V and 5 bases from J; junction bases left unmatched: 10. The chain has TRBV6-5 and TRBJ1-1; 8 bases fit TRBD1. Sequences were obtained from PBMCs. The clonotype comes from a man between 40 and 49 years old in good health and CMV-seropositive. The CDR3 reads CASSVTGGGDTEAFF. The CDR3 nucleotides read TGTGCCAGCAGTGTTACAGGGGGAGGGGATACTGAAGCTTTCTTT.